The clone carrying this TCR beta chain was counted a single time. The sample comes from a study of blood T cell repertoires in COVID-19. Overall study: There were acute and convalescent COVID-19 samples, and they came from the United States, Italy and Spain. In each case, the material was cDNA or gDNA derived from T cells, B-cell-depleted T cells, or PBMCs.

Trimming took off 2 bases at V and 0 bases at J, with 13 bases between the two ends. This CDR3 region has 16 residues. CDR1 GTSNPN and CDR2 SVGIG come from the germline V gene (reference sequence). As handled by the study authors: Using reference gene primer amplification, nucleated cell counts were estimated. Repertoires were generated with immunoSEQ multiplex PCR, while TCRdb's copy carries only in-frame clones and drops some. That table furnishes V, J and clone size, whereas the DNA furnished D and trimming. The sample includes roughly 230,000 clones, about 82% of them seen just once. This TCR was sampled from a woman aged 60 to 75 with active or convalescent COVID-19. V is TRBV30 and J is TRBJ2-2; D gene ambiguous. The specimen sequenced was peripheral blood. The CDR3 sequence is CAWSPLLTANTGELFF. The CDR3 bases are TGTGCCTGGAGTCCACTACTGACTGCGAACACCGGGGAGCTGTTTTTT.